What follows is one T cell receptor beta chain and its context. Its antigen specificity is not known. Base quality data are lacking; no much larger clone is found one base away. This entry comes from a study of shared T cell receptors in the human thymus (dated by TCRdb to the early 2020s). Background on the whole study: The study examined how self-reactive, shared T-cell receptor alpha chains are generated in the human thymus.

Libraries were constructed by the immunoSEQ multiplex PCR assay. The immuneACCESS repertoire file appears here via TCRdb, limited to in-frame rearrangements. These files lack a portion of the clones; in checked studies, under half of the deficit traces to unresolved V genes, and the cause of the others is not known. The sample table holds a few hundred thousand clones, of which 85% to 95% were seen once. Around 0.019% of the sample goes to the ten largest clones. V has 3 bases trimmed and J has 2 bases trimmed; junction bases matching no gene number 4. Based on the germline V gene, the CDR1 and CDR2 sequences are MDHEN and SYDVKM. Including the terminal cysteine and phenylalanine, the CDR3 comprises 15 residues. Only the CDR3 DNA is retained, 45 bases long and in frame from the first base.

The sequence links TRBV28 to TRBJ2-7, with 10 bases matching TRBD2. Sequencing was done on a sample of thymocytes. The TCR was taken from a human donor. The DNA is TGTGCCAGCAGTTTTAAGCGGGAGGGGACCTACGAGCAGTACTTC. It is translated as CASSFKREGTYEQYF.